One sample yielded the 16 T cell receptor beta chains listed below, sequenced in a study of blood T cells in healthy people across ages. A sample-barcoded 5' primer and a J-beta primer mix were used in a second PCR of about 6 to 12 cycles. TCRdb called the 5' RACE reads again in MiXCR, with one record for every CDR3 protein. The profile covers 540,000 or so distinct CDR3 sequences, with around 48% appearing a single time and approximately 25% taken by the ten largest. The material sequenced was blood. The receptors shown here come from an elderly man in good health.

V and J are TRBV20-1 and TRBJ1-2, with 7 bases identical to TRBD1. V lost 5 bases to trimming and J lost 4 bases; unmatched junction nucleotides: 10. The CDR3 runs 14 residues. Looked up from germline, CDR1 is DFQATT and CDR2 is SNEGSKA (reference sequence). The CDR3 loop is CSALWQGVGYGYTF. The CDR3 DNA follows: TGCAGTGCTCTATGGCAGGGGGTGGGCTATGGCTACACCTTC.

This clonotype was observed at least ten times. The V call is TRBV6-5, the J call TRBJ2-2; TRBD2 matches at 10 bases. The germline V gene encodes CDR1 MNHEY and CDR2 SVGAGI. V lost 5 bases and J lost 4; bases outside the gene matches: 7. The CDR3 extends over 16 amino acids. Here the CDR3 reads CASSRPGLAPTGELFF. For the CDR3, the DNA is TGTGCCAGCAGTCGACCGGGACTAGCGCCCACCGGGGAGCTGTTTTTT.

This clonotype was found a few times. The chain couples TRBV7-2 to TRBJ2-6, with D perhaps matching TRBD1 (5 bases). This CDR3 comprises 15 residues. CDR1 and CDR2 from the germline V gene are SGHTA and FQGNSA. Trimming left V 5 bases short and J 2 bases short, with 10 bases between. Here the CDR3 DNA reads TGTGCCAGCAGCCTATCAGGGCCTGGGGCCAACGTCCTGACTTTC. It translates to CASSLSGPGANVLTF.

The V gene is TRBV12-3 or TRBV12-4, the J gene TRBJ1-5; D is possibly TRBD1 (5 bases). The CDR3 covers 11 residues. With 5 bases removed from V and 6 bases from J, the gap between germline ends came to 5 bases. DNA of the CDR3: TGTGCCAGCAGTGGGGGTCAGCCCCAGCATTTT. Protein sequence: CASSGGQPQHF.

The gene calls are TRBV5-1 and TRBJ2-6; 10 positions match TRBD1. The J segment lost 1 base and the V segment lost 0 bases, leaving 4 bases of the junction unmatched. The CDR3 has 18 residues. Germline values: CDR1 SGHRS, CDR2 YFSETQ. This CDR3 reads CASSLGTGGNSGANVLTF. The CDR3 DNA reads TGCGCCAGCAGCTTGGGGACAGGGGGGAATTCTGGGGCCAACGTCCTGACTTTC.

The chain carries TRBV5-1 and TRBJ2-3, with 10 bases fitting TRBD2. There are 15 residues in the CDR3. The trim removed 2 bases at V and 5 bases at J, leaving 5 bases unmatched. Germline V lookup: CDR1 SGHRS, CDR2 YFSETQ. The chain's CDR3 is CASSFSGRPIDTQYF. DNA of the CDR3: TGCGCCAGCAGCTTTAGCGGGAGGCCTATAGATACGCAGTATTTT.

The chain joins TRBV20-1 to TRBJ1-6; the D is unclear. Trimming left V 6 bases short and J 0 bases short, with 12 bases between. Germline assignment: CDR1 DFQATT and CDR2 SNEGSKA (reference sequence). There are 15 residues in the CDR3. CDR3 region: CSALDRDSYNSPLHF. The CDR3 DNA reads TGCAGTGCCTTAGACCGAGACTCCTATAATTCACCCCTCCACTTT.

This clonotype was counted between two and nine times. The chain couples TRBV12-3 or TRBV12-4 to TRBJ2-6; D perhaps matches TRBD1 (5 bases). V was clipped by 3 bases and J by 2 bases, with 8 bases between them. This CDR3 has 15 residues. CDR3 sequence reads: CASSLPGPGANVLTF. The CDR3 DNA is TGTGCCAGCAGTTTGCCAGGGCCTGGGGCCAACGTCCTGACTTTC.

The rearrangement links TRBV15 to TRBJ2-3; 7 positions match TRBD2. With V trimmed by 0 bases and J by 4 bases, 4 bases remained unmatched. CDR3 length equals 15 residues. The V gene's germline CDR1 is LNHNV and CDR2 YYDKDF (reference sequence). CDR3 bases: TGTGCCACCAGCAGAGAAAGCCTAGCGGCAGATACGCAGTATTTT. Translating gives CATSRESLAADTQYF.

About this clonotype itself: A much larger clonotype is one base distant, so this may be a read error. The chain employs TRBV6-6 and TRBJ2-1; 11 positions match TRBD2. CDR3 length: 17 residues. The V and J ends lost 4 bases and 13 bases, in that order; junction bases with no gene match: 18. CDR1 is MNHNY and CDR2 is SVGAGI in the germline V gene (reference sequence). Here the CDR3 DNA reads TGTGCCAGCAGTTCTTACTACGGGACTAGCGGTCGGGAGACCCAGTTCTTC. The encoded protein is CASSSYYGTSGRETQFF.

The rearrangement uses TRBV5-6 and TRBJ1-2, with TRBD1 as a possible D gene (6 bases). Germline CDR1 and CDR2: SGHDT and YYEEEE. The CDR3 consists of 12 residues. V was trimmed by 4 bases and J by 5 bases, leaving 9 bases between them. The CDR3 protein is CASSEGGYGYTF. The CDR3 bases are TGTGCCAGCAGCGAAGGGGGTTATGGCTACACCTTC.

This chain joins TRBV14 and TRBJ2-7; 9 nucleotides agree with TRBD2. The CDR3 totals 15 residues. Germline V lookup: CDR1 SGHDN, CDR2 FVKESK. After removal of 2 bases from V and 3 bases from J, the junction contained 5 bases not matched to a gene. CDR3 sequence (DNA): TGTGCCAGCAGCCAATTTTCTAGCGGGGACTACGAGCAGTACTTC. This translates into CASSQFSSGDYEQYF.

This clonotype occurred a few times. The chain has TRBV12-3 or TRBV12-4 and TRBJ2-1, with D perhaps matching TRBD2 (5 bases). The length of the CDR3 is 14 residues. The germline V and J ends were trimmed by 6 bases and 10 bases, with 19 bases remaining between them. In DNA form, the CDR3 reads TGTGCCAGCAGCCCTGCCCTGGGAGCGGACGAGCAGTTCTTC. It codes for CASSPALGADEQFF.

J is TRBJ2-5 and V is TRBV3-1; no firm D call. V shed 4 bases and J shed 0 bases, with 12 bases lying between them. The germline V gene encodes CDR1 LGHDT and CDR2 YNNKEL (reference sequence). The CDR3 runs 15 residues. The CDR3 region has the DNA TGTGCCAGCAGCCCATTAACAGAGTACCAAGAGACCCAGTACTTC. This translates into CASSPLTEYQETQYF.

This sequence joins TRBV3-1 and TRBJ2-4; D is undetermined. The CDR3 has 16 residues. V lost 1 base and J lost 0, with 10 bases in between. In germline, CDR1 is LGHDT, CDR2 YNNKEL (reference sequence). CDR3 loop: CASSQVKASAKNIQYF. The CDR3, as DNA: TGTGCCAGCAGCCAAGTAAAGGCGTCAGCCAAAAACATTCAGTACTTC.

This clonotype came up a few times. The rearrangement uses TRBV12-3 or TRBV12-4 and TRBJ2-7, with D possibly TRBD2 on 5 matching bases. Trimming left V 1 base short and J 8 bases short, with 12 bases between. This CDR3 is 13 amino acids long. This CDR3 reads CASSLVSGRKQYF. In DNA form, the CDR3 reads TGTGCCAGCAGTTTAGTGTCGGGAAGGAAGCAGTACTTC.